The 20 T cell receptor beta chains in this list originate from one sample, sequenced in a study of blood T cells in healthy people across ages. Primers used in a second PCR of about 7 to 11 cycles were a sample-barcoded 5' primer and a J-beta primer mix. TCRdb recomputed calls from the 5' RACE reads with MiXCR, one row per CDR3 protein. Among roughly 1,500,000 distinct CDR3 sequences listed, about 35% were seen once. The specimen was blood. These receptors all come from a woman aged 25 to 39 in good health.

Only a few counts were recorded for this clonotype. This chain joins TRBV20-1 and TRBJ1-6, with TRBD1 matching 7 bases. Trimming cost V 0 bases and J 9 bases; bases outside gene matches: 11. The CDR3 is 16 amino acids. Germline V CDR1 and CDR2: DFQATT, SNEGSKA (reference sequence). This CDR3 is CSAREVRVQGTSPLHF. DNA for the CDR3: TGCAGTGCTAGAGAAGTTAGGGTACAGGGGACTTCACCCCTCCACTTT.

The chain links TRBV20-1 to TRBJ2-6, with D perhaps TRBD1 (7 bases). Germline V gives CDR1 DFQATT, CDR2 SNEGSKA (reference sequence). Trimming removed 5 bases from V and 4 bases from J, with 18 bases in between. The CDR3 is made up of 16 amino acids. The CDR3 nucleotides are TGCAGTGCTTCTATGGAGGGGGCGACAGGGGCCAACGTCCTGACTTTC. This sequence encodes CSASMEGATGANVLTF.

This clonotype has just a few counts. V gene TRBV15 combines with J gene TRBJ1-1, with D tentatively TRBD1 (5 bases). CDR3 size: 13 residues. Looked up from germline, CDR1 is LNHNV and CDR2 is YYDKDF (reference sequence). Trimming removed 1 base from V and 5 bases from J, with 8 bases in between. The CDR3 protein is CATSRARETEAFF. The CDR3 DNA reads as TGTGCCACCAGCAGAGCCAGGGAAACTGAAGCTTTCTTT.

This clonotype has a handful of counts. The rearrangement joins TRBV18 to TRBJ1-2; D not resolved. Per the germline V gene, CDR1 is KGHSH and CDR2 is LQKENI. The length of the CDR3 is 12 residues. V lost 4 bases, J lost 8 bases, and 11 bases lay in between. The CDR3 loop reads CASSQRLGGYTF. In DNA, the CDR3 is TGTGCCAGCTCACAACGACTGGGGGGCTACACCTTC.

The chain is built from TRBV21-1 and TRBJ2-2. TRBV21-1 is annotated as a pseudogene. The CDR3 loop spans 12 amino acids. This CDR3 reads CASSKGIGELFF. DNA for the CDR3: TGTGCCAGCAGCAAAGGGATCGGGGAGCTGTTTTTT.

This clonotype has only a few counts. In DNA, the CDR3 is TGTGCCAGCAGCGAACCTGGCCTAGCGGATAGCACAGATACGCAGTATTTT. Its translation is CASSEPGLADSTDTQYF. The V and J genes are TRBV9 and TRBJ2-3, with 7 bases aligning to TRBD2. Germline assignment: CDR1 SGDLS and CDR2 YYNGEE. The ends lost 3 bases at V and 0 bases at J; junction bases unmatched: 10. The CDR3 sequence is 17 residues long.

This clonotype came up a few times. The V gene is TRBV9, the J gene TRBJ2-2, with 10 bases matching TRBD1. V trimming: 4 bases; J trimming: 3 bases; junction bases outside the gene matches: 6. Germline CDR1 is SGDLS and CDR2 is YYNGEE. This CDR3 contains 16 residues. The CDR3 sequence is CASSLRQGADTGELFF. CDR3 coding DNA: TGTGCCAGCAGCCTACGACAGGGGGCTGACACCGGGGAGCTGTTTTTT. Full variable domain (missing parts from reference TRBV9 and TRBJ2-2): DSGVTQTPKHLITATGQRVTLRCSPRSGDLSVYWYQQSLDQGLQFLIQYYNGEERAKGNILERFSAQQFPDLHSELNLSSLELGDSALYFCASSLRQGADTGELFFGEGSRLTVL.

The V gene is TRBV20-1, the J gene TRBJ2-7, with TRBD2 matching over 9 bases. The CDR3 loop spans 15 amino acids. CDR1 DFQATT and CDR2 SNEGSKA come from the germline V gene (reference sequence). The V segment lost 5 bases and the J segment 2 bases; nucleotides outside the gene matches: 10. CDR3: CSAANPSGDPYEQYF. CDR3 bases: TGCAGTGCTGCCAACCCTAGCGGGGATCCCTACGAGCAGTACTTC.

In the case of this clonotype: A much larger clone sits a single nucleotide away, making a read error possible. The chain employs TRBV6-1 and TRBJ1-1; 8 bases agree with TRBD1. The V gene's germline CDR1 is MNHNS and CDR2 SASEGT. This CDR3 is 13 amino acids long. V shed 5 bases and J 4 bases; nucleotides not matched to a gene: 3. CDR3 nucleotide sequence: TGTGCCAGCAGTAACAGGGGGAGCACTGAAGCTTTCTTT. It is translated as CASSNRGSTEAFF.

A word on this clonotype: This sequence may be a read error, since a much larger clone differs from it by one base. V is TRBV20-1 and J is TRBJ2-7; 9 bases match TRBD2. Germline lookup yields CDR1 DFQATT and CDR2 SNEGSKA (reference sequence). This CDR3 comprises 15 residues. CDR3: CSAEIWTSASCEQYF. In DNA form, the CDR3 reads TGCAGTGCGGAAATTTGGACTAGCGCCTCCTGCGAGCAGTACTTC.

About this clonotype: Sequence at one end of the junction differs from germline and may be a read error. The rearrangement joins TRBV7-3 to TRBJ2-2; 9 bases are a match to TRBD1. This CDR3 is built from 14 residues. Germline assignment: CDR1 SGHTA and CDR2 FQGTGA. The CDR3 sequence is CASSVTGGAGELFF. The CDR3 DNA reads TGTGCCAGCAGCGTAACAGGGGGCGCCGGGGAGCTGTTTTTT.

A single count supports this clonotype. V usage is TRBV14 and J usage is TRBJ2-7; D is perhaps TRBD1 or TRBD2 (5 bases each). The V gene's germline CDR1 is SGHDN and CDR2 FVKESK. This CDR3 spans 14 amino acids. V shed 2 bases and J shed 2 bases, with 10 bases lying between them. The CDR3 here is CASSQQGPTYEQYF. The DNA of the CDR3 is TGTGCCAGCAGCCAACAGGGACCTACCTACGAGCAGTACTTC.

There are many counts of this clonotype. The DNA of the CDR3 is TGCGCCAGCAGCCACCCCCCGGGGCCGTTCCGGGAGACCCAGTACTTC. This gives the protein CASSHPPGPFRETQYF. The rearrangement uses TRBV4-1 and TRBJ2-5; either TRBD1 or TRBD2 may supply D (5 bases each). This CDR3 region has 16 residues. Trimming took 3 bases from V and 5 from J, leaving 19 bases between them. In germline, CDR1 is MGHRA, CDR2 YSYEKL.

This clonotype was observed a handful of times. Written as DNA, the CDR3 is TGCGCCAGCAGCTTGTTTCAGGGGGGATTCTACGAGCAGTACTTC. Encoded protein: CASSLFQGGFYEQYF. This chain joins TRBV5-1 and TRBJ2-7; D is possibly TRBD1 (7 bases). Per germline, CDR1 SGHRS and CDR2 YFSETQ. V shed 1 base and J shed 3 bases, with 14 bases lying between them. The CDR3 is 15 amino acids.

The chain recombines TRBV4-1 with TRBJ2-1; D tentatively fits TRBD1 or TRBD2 (7 bases each). Germline V gives CDR1 MGHRA, CDR2 YSYEKL. Trimming stripped 4 bases from V and 7 bases from J, with 26 bases between. The CDR3 is made up of 18 amino acids. The CDR3 here is CASSREGRGRGGTNEQFF. The CDR3 nucleotides are TGCGCCAGCAGCCGAGAGGGGAGGGGGCGCGGGGGAACGAATGAGCAGTTCTTC.

CDR3 bases: TGTGCCAGCAGCTTAGGGACGCAAAATGAGCAGTTCTTC. Translation gives CASSLGTQNEQFF. This chain joins TRBV11-1 and TRBJ2-1; D ambiguous. The CDR3 sequence is 13 residues long. Trimming cost V 1 base and J 7 bases, with 8 bases left between them. The V gene's germline CDR1 is SGHAT and CDR2 FQDESV (reference sequence).

The chain combines TRBV5-5 with TRBJ1-1; possible D gene TRBD1, 6 bases. This CDR3 region has 15 residues. CDR1 is SGHKS and CDR2 is YYEKEE in the germline V gene (reference sequence). V lost 6 bases to trimming and J lost 0 bases, with 15 bases between them. Here the CDR3 reads CASNWGATVNTEAFF. In nucleotides, the CDR3 is TGTGCCAGCAATTGGGGGGCAACGGTGAACACTGAAGCTTTCTTT.

J is TRBJ1-2 and V is TRBV5-6, with no clear D. Trimming cost V 5 bases and J 7 bases, with 12 bases left between them. The V gene's germline CDR1 is SGHDT and CDR2 YYEEEE. The CDR3 is 12 amino acids. CDR3 protein: CASRADEGGYTF. CDR3 DNA sequence: TGTGCCAGCAGGGCTGACGAGGGTGGCTACACCTTC.

This clonotype was counted only a few times. The J gene is TRBJ1-6, the V gene TRBV6-1; D may be TRBD1 (5 bases). The CDR3 is 17 amino acids. CDR1 MNHNS and CDR2 SASEGT come from the germline V gene. V was trimmed by 5 bases and J by 0 bases, leaving 14 bases between them. The CDR3 DNA sequence: TGTGCCAGCAGTCCGCAGGGCCCGAGCTCCTATAATTCACCCCTCCACTTT. This codes for CASSPQGPSSYNSPLHF.

This clonotype was recorded at least ten times. The genes are TRBV29-1 and TRBJ2-7, with 14 bases lining up with TRBD2. This CDR3 spans 15 amino acids. Germline V CDR1 and CDR2: SQVTM, ANQGSEA. J gave up 4 bases and V 7 bases, and 9 bases lay outside the gene matches. The CDR3 coding sequence is TGCAGCGCCGGAGGACTAGCGGGGGGACGGTACGAGCAGTACTTC. It yields the protein CSAGGLAGGRYEQYF.